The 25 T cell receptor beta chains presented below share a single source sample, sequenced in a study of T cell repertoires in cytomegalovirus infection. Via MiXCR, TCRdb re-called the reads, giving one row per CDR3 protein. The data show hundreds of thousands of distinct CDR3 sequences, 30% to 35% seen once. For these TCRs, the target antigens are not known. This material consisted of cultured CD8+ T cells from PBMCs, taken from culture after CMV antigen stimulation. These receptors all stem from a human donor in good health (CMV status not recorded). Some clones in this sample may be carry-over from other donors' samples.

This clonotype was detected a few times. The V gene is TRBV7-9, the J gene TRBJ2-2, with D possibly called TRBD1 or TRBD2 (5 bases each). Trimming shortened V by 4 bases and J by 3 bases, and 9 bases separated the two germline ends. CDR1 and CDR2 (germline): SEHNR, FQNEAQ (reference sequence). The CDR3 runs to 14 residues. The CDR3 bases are TGTGCCAGCAGCTGGGACGGTGACACCGGGGAGCTGTTTTTT. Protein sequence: CASSWDGDTGELFF.

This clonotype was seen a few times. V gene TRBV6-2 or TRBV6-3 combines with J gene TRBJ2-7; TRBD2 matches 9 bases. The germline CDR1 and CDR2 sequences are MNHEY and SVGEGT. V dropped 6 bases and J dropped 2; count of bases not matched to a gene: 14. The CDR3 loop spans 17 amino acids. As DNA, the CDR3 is TGTGCCAGCAGCCCCGGACGGACTAGCGCCTTAGCCTACGAGCAGTACGTC. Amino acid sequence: CASSPGRTSALAYEQYV.

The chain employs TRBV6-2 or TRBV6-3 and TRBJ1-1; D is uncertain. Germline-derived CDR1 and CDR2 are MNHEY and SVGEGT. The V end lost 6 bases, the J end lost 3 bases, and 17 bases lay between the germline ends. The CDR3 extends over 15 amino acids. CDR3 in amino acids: CASSLHGEEDTEAFF. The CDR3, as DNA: TGTGCCAGCAGCCTCCATGGGGAAGAGGACACTGAAGCTTTCTTT.

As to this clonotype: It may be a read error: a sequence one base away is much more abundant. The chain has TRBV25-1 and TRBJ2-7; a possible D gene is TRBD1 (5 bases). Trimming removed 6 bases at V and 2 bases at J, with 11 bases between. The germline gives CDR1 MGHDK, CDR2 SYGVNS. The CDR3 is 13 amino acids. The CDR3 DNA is TGTGCCAGCAGCGACAGCAGAGCCTACGAGCAGTACTTC. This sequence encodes CASSDSRAYEQYF.

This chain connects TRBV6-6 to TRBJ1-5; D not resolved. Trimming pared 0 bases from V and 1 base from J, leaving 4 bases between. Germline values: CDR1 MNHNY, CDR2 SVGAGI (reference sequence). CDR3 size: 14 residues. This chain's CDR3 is CASSYSESNQPQHF. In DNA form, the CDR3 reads TGTGCCAGCAGTTACTCGGAGAGCAATCAGCCCCAGCATTTT.

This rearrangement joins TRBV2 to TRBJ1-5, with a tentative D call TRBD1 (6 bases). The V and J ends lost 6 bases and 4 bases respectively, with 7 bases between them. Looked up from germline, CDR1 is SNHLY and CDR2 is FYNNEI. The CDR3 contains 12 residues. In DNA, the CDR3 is TGTGCCAGCAGGGGGACAAATCAGCCCCAGCATTTT. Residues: CASRGTNQPQHF.

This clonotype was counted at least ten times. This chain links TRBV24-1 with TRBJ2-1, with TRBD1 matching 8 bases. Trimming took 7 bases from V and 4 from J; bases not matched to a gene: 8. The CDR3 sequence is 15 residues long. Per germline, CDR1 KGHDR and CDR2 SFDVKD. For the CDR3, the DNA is TGTGCCACCAGGACCGGGACAGGCGAATACAATGAGCAGTTCTTC. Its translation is CATRTGTGEYNEQFF.

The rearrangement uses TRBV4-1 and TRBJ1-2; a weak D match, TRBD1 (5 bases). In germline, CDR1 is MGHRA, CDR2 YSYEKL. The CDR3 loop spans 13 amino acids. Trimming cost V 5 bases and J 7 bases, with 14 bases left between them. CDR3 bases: TGCGCCAGCAGCTATGGGACTCTTCTTGGCTACACCTTC. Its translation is CASSYGTLLGYTF.

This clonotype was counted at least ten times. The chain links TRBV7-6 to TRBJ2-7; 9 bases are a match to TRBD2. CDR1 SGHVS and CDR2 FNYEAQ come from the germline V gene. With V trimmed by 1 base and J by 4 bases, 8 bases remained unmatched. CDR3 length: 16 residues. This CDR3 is CASSLGTSDNIYEQYF. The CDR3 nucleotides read TGTGCCAGCAGCTTAGGGACTAGCGACAACATATACGAGCAGTACTTC.

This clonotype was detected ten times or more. The CDR3 spells CASSLISEPILSGANVLTF. Written as DNA, the CDR3 is TGTGCCAGCAGCTTAATCAGCGAACCCATCCTTTCTGGGGCCAACGTCCTGACTTTC. J is TRBJ2-6 and V is TRBV7-6; no clear D gene. This CDR3 spans 19 amino acids. V lost 2 bases to trimming and J lost 1 base, with 18 bases between them. CDR1 and CDR2 from the germline V gene are SGHVS and FNYEAQ.

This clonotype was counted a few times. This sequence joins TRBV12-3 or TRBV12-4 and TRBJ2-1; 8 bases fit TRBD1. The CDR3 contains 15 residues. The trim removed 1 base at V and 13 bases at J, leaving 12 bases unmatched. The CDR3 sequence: CASSLGTGPSEGQFF. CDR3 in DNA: TGTGCCAGCAGTTTAGGGACAGGGCCTTCCGAAGGTCAGTTCTTC.

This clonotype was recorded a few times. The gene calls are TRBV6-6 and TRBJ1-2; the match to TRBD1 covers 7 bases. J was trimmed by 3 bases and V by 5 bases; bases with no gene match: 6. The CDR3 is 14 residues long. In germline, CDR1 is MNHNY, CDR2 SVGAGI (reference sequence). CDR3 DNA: TGTGCCAGCAGTATACCACAGGGGTACTATGGCTACACCTTC. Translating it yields CASSIPQGYYGYTF.

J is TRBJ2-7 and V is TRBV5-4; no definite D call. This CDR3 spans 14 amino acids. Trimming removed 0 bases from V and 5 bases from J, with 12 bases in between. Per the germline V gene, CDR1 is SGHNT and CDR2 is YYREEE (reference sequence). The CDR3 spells CASSLEDLRHEQYF. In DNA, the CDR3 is TGTGCCAGCAGCTTGGAAGATCTCAGGCACGAGCAGTACTTC.

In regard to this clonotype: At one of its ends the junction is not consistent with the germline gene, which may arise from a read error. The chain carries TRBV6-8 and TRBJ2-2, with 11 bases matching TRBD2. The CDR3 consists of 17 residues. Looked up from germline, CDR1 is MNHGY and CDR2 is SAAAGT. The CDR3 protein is CANSLTTGLADTGELFF. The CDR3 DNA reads TGTGCCAACAGTCTAACCACGGGACTAGCGGACACCGGGGAGCTGTTTTTT.

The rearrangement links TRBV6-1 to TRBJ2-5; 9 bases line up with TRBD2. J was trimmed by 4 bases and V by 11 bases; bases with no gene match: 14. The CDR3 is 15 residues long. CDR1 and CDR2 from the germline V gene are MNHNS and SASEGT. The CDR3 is CAAEGLAGTVETQYF. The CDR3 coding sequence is TGTGCCGCGGAGGGGCTAGCGGGGACCGTAGAGACCCAGTACTTC.

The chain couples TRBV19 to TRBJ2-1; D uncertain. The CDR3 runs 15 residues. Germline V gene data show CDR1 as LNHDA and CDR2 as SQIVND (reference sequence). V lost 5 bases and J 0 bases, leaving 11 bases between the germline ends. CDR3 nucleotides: TGTGCCAGTAGTGTAGGAACCCCCTCCTACAATGAGCAGTTCTTC. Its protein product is CASSVGTPSYNEQFF.

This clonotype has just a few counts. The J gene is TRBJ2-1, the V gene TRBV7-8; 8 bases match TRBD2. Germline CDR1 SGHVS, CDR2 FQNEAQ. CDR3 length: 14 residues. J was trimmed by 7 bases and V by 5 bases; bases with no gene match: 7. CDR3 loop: CASSVRTSKNEQFF. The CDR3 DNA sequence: TGTGCCAGCAGCGTCCGGACTAGCAAAAATGAGCAGTTCTTC. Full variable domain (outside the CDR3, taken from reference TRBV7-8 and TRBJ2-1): GAGVSQSPRYKVAKRGQDVALRCDPISGHVSLFWYQQALGQGPEFLTYFQNEAQLDKSGLPSDRFFAERPEGSVSTLKIQRTQQEDSAVYLCASSVRTSKNEQFFGPGTRLTVL.

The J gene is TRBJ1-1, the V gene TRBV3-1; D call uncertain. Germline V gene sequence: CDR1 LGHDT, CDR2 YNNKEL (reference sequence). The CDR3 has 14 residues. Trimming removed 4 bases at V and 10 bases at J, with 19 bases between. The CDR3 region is CASSPRTDRDGAFF. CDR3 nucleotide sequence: TGTGCCAGCAGCCCTCGCACGGACCGAGACGGAGCTTTCTTT.

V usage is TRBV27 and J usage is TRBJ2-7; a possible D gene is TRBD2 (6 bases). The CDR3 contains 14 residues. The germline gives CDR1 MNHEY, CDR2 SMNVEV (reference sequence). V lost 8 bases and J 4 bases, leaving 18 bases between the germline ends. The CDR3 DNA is TGTGCCAGCTCTTCTGGGCGGGGTGCTTACGAGCAGTACTTC. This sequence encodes CASSSGRGAYEQYF.

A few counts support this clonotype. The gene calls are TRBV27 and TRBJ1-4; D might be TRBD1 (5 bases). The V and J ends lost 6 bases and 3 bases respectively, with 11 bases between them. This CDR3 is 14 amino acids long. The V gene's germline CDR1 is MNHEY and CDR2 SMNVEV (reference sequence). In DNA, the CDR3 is TGTGCCAGCAGCCGTGGGGGGGCTAATGAAAAACTGTTTTTT. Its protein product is CASSRGGANEKLFF.

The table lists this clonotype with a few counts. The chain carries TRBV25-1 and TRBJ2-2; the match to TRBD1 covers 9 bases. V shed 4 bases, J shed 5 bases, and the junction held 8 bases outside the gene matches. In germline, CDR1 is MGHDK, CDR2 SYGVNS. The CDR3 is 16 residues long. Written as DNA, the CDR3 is TGTGCCAGCAGTGGGCTGGGACAGGGTTCGACCGGGGAGCTGTTTTTT. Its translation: CASSGLGQGSTGELFF.

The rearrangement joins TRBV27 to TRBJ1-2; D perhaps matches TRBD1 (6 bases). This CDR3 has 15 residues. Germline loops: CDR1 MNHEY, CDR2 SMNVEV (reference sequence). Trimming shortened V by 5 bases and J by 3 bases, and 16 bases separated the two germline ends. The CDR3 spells CASSPTGNHHYGYTF. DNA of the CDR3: TGTGCCAGCAGTCCCACAGGGAATCATCACTATGGCTACACCTTC.

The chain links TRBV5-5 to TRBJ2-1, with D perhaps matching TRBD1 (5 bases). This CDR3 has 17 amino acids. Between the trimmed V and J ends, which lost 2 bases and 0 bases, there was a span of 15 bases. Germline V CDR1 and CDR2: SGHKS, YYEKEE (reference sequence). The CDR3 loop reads CASSLSFTGLSYNEQFF. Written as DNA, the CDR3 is TGTGCCAGCAGCTTATCTTTCACAGGTCTCTCCTACAATGAGCAGTTCTTC.

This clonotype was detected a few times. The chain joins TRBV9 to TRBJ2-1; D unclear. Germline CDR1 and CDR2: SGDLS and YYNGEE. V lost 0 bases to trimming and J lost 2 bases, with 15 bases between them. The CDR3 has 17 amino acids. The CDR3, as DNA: TGTGCCAGCAGCGTAGAGGTGTTGGCGGCGACCTACAATGAGCAGTTCTTC. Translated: CASSVEVLAATYNEQFF.

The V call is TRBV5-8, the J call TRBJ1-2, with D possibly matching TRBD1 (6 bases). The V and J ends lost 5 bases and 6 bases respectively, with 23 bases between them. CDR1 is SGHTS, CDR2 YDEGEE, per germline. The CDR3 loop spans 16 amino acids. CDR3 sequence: CASSSLGAGGTHGYTF. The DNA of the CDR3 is TGTGCCAGCAGTTCCCTGGGGGCCGGAGGGACTCATGGCTACACCTTC.